This T cell receptor beta chain comes out of a study of T cell responses to AZD1222 COVID-19 vaccine. This CDR3 comprises 17 residues. Data came from immunoSEQ multiplex PCR; TCRdb stores just in-frame clones and leaves some out. The sample lists about 170,000 clones; over 85% were seen once. Sequencing was performed on peripheral blood, taken on day 0 of AZD1222 vaccination. The receptor's source is an adult in good health. This chain connects TRBV21-1 to TRBJ2-5; TRBD1 was called by the table and not checked on the DNA. TRBV21-1 is deemed a pseudogene. Here the CDR3 reads CASTPQRTGGIEETQYF. The CDR3 coding sequence is TGTGCCAGCACCCCCCAGAGGACAGGGGGGATAGAAGAGACCCAGTACTTC.